The T cell receptor (beta chain) under discussion was sequenced for a study of blood T cell repertoires in COVID-19. Whole-study context: COVID-19 samples collected from the United States, Italy and Spain covered acute and convalescent phases. PBMCs, B-cell-depleted T cells, or T cells provided the cDNA or gDNA that made up the material.

During active infection, Seattle patients enrolled and were then monitored through disease. The CDR3 is 17 amino acids. CDR1 is KGHDR and CDR2 is SFDVKD in the germline V gene. Comments on this clone: Its ends do not fully match the called genes, so a read error is possible.

Per the authors' pipeline: Amplification with reference gene primers provided the estimates of nucleated cell counts. The repertoire was sequenced with immunoSEQ multiplex PCR; TCRdb's copy has only in-frame clones and lacks some. For V, J and clone size, that table is used; D and trimming come from the DNA. The sample gives 150,000 or so clones, about 90% of which show up once; approximately 5% is in the top ten. The sample was peripheral blood. The chain links TRBV24-1 to TRBJ2-7, with TRBD1 matching 9 bases. The clonotype was recovered from a man younger than 40 with COVID-19, enrolled during active disease. DNA of the CDR3: TGTGCCACTAGTGCAACCGGGACAGGGACTAAAGCCTACGAGCAGTACTTC. This gives the protein CATSATGTGTKAYEQYF.